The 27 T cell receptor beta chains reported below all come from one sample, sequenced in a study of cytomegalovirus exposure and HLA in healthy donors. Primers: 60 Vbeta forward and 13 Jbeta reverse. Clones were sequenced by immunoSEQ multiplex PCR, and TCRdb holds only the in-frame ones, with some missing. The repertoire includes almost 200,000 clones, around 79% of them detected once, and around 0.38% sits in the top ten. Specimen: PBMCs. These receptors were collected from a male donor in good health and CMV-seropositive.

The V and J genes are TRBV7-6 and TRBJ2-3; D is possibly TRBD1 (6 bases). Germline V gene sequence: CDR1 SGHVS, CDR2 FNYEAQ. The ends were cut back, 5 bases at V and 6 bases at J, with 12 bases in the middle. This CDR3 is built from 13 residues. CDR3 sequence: CASSADSFDTQYF. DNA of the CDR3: TGTGCCAGCAGCGCGGACAGTTTTGATACGCAGTATTTT.

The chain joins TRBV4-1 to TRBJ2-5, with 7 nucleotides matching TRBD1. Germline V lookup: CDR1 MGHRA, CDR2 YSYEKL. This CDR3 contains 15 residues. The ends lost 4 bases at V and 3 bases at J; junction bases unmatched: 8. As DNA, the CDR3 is TGCGCCAGCAGCCCTTTACCAGGGGGAAAAGAGACCCAGTACTTC. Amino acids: CASSPLPGGKETQYF.

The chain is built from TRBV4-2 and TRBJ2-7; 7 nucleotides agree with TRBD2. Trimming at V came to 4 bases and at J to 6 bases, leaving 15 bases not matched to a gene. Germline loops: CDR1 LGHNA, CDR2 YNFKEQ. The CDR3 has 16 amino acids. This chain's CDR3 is CASSRKLVAGDAEQYF. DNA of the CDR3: TGTGCCAGCAGCCGTAAACTAGTTGCGGGGGATGCCGAGCAGTACTTC.

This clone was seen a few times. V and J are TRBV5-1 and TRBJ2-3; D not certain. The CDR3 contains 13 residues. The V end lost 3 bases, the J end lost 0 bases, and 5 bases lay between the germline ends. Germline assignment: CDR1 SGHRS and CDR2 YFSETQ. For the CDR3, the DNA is TGCGCCAGCAGCTCGACTAGCACAGATACGCAGTATTTT. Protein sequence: CASSSTSTDTQYF.

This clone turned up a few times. The CDR3 DNA follows: TGTGCCAGCAGTGGTATGGGGGCAGGGGAGACCCAGTACTTC. This codes for CASSGMGAGETQYF. This rearrangement joins TRBV2 to TRBJ2-5, with a weak D call TRBD1 (6 bases). In germline, CDR1 is SNHLY, CDR2 FYNNEI. The CDR3 totals 14 residues. Trimming left V 4 bases short and J 5 bases short, with 14 bases between.

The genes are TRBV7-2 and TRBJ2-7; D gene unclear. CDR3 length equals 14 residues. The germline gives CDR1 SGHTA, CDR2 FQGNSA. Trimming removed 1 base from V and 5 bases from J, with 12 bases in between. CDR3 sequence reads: CASSLVPLGNEQYF. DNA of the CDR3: TGTGCCAGCAGCTTAGTGCCCTTGGGCAACGAGCAGTACTTC.

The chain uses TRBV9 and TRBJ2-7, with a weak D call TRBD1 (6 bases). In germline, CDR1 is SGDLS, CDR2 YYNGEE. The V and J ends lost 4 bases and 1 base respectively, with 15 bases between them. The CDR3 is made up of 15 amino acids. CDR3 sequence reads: CASSPPTGLSYEQYF. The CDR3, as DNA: TGTGCCAGCAGCCCACCGACAGGTTTATCCTACGAGCAGTACTTC. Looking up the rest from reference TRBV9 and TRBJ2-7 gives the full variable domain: DSGVTQTPKHLITATGQRVTLRCSPRSGDLSVYWYQQSLDQGLQFLIQYYNGEERAKGNILERFSAQQFPDLHSELNLSSLELGDSALYFCASSPPTGLSYEQYFGPGTRLTVT.

CDR3 coding DNA: TGTGCCAGCAGCCGGGACAGTTCCTACGAGCAGTACTTC. Translation: CASSRDSSYEQYF. The V gene is TRBV7-9, the J gene TRBJ2-7, with 7 nucleotides matching TRBD1. Germline-derived CDR1 and CDR2 are SEHNR and FQNEAQ (reference sequence). The CDR3 sequence is 13 residues long. The V segment lost 5 bases and the J segment 1 base; nucleotides outside the gene matches: 2. The full variable domain, its missing parts supplied by reference TRBV7-9 and TRBJ2-7, is DTGVSQNPRHKITKRGQNVTFRCDPISEHNRLYWYRQTLGQGPEFLTYFQNEAQLEKSRLLSDRFSAERPKGSFSTLEIQRTEQGDSAMYLCASSRDSSYEQYFGPGTRLTVT.

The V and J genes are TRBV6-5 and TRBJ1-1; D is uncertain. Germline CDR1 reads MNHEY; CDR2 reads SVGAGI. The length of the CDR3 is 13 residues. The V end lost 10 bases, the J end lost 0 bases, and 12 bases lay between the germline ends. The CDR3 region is CATKRRMNTEAFF. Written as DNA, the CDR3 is TGTGCCACCAAGCGGAGGATGAACACTGAAGCTTTCTTT.

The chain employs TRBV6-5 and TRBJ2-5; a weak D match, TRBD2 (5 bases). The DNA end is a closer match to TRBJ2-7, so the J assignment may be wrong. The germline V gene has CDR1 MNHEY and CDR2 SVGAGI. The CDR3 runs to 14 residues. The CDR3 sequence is CASSYDGEFYEQYF. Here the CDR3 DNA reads TGTGCCAGCAGTTACGACGGGGAATTCTACGAGCAGTACTTC.

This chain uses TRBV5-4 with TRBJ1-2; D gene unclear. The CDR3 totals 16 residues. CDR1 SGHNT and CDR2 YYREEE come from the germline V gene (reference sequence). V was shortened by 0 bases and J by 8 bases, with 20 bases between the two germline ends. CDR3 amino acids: CASSLAHGSNAQGYTF. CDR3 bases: TGTGCCAGCAGCTTGGCCCACGGGTCTAACGCTCAAGGCTACACCTTC.

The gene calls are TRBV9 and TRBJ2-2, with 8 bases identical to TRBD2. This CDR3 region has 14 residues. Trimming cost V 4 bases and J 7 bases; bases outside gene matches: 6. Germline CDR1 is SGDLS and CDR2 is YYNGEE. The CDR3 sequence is CASSPRLAHGELFF. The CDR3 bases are TGTGCCAGCAGCCCCCGACTAGCGCACGGGGAGCTGTTTTTT.

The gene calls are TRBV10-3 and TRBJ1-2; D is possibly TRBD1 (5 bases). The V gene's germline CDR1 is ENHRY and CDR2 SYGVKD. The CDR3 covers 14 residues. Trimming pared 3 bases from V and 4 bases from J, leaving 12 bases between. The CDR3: CAISETTASYGYTF. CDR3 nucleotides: TGTGCCATCAGTGAAACGACAGCCAGCTATGGCTACACCTTC.

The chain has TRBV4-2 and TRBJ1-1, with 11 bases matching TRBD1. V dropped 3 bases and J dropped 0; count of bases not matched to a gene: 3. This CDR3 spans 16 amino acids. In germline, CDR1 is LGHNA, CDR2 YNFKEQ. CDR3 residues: CASSHGTGGMNTEAFF. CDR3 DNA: TGTGCCAGCAGCCATGGGACAGGGGGGATGAACACTGAAGCTTTCTTT.

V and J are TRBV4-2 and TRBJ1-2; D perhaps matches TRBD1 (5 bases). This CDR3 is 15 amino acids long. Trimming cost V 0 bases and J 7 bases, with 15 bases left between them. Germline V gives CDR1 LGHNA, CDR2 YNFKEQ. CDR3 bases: TGTGCCAGCAGCCAAGATTTCAGGGAGGGGCTTGGCTACACCTTC. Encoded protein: CASSQDFREGLGYTF.

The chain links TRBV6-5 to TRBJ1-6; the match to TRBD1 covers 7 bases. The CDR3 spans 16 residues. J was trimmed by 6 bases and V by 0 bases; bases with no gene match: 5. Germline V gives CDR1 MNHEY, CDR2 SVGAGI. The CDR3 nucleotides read TGTGCCAGCAGTTACTCTGACAGGGCTCCTAATTCACCCCTCCACTTT. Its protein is CASSYSDRAPNSPLHF.

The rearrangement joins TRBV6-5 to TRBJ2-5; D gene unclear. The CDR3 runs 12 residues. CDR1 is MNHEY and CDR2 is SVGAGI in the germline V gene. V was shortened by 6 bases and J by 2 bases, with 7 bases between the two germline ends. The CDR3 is CASRRSQETQYF. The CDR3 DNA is TGTGCCAGCAGACGGAGTCAAGAGACCCAGTACTTC.

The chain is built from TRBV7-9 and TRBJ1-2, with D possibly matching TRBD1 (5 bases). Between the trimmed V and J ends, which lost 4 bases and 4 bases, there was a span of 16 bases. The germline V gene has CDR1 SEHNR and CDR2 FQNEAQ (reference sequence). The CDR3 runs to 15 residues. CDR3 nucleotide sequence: TGTGCCAGCAGCTCATACAGGTCGTCGTCCTATGGCTACACCTTC. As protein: CASSSYRSSSYGYTF.

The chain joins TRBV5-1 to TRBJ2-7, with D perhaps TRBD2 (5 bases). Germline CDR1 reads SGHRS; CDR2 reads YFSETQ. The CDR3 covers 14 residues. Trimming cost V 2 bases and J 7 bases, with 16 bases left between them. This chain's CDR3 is CASSFGELAREQYF. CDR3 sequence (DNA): TGCGCCAGCAGCTTTGGGGAATTAGCGCGGGAGCAGTACTTC.

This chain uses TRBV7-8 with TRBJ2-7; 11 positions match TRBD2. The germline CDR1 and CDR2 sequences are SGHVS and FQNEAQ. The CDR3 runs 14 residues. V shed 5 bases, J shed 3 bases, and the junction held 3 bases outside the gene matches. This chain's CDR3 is CASSPGTSGYEQYF. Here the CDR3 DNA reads TGTGCCAGCAGCCCTGGGACTAGCGGCTACGAGCAGTACTTC.

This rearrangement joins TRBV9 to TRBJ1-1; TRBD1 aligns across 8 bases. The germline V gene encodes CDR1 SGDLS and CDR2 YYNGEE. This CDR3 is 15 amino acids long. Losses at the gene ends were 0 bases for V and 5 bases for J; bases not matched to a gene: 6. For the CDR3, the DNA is TGTGCCAGCAGCGTAGGTTCCAGGGGGCTGACTGAAGCTTTCTTT. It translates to CASSVGSRGLTEAFF.

The CDR3, as DNA: TGTGCCAGCAGCATTTGGACTAGCGGGGGGTCCTACAATGAGCAGTTCTTC. Its protein is CASSIWTSGGSYNEQFF. This chain links TRBV5-5 with TRBJ2-1, with 14 bases matching TRBD2. The germline gives CDR1 SGHKS, CDR2 YYEKEE (reference sequence). Trimming removed 4 bases from V and 1 base from J; junction bases left unmatched: 4. The CDR3 runs to 17 residues.

CDR3 protein: CASSRWAGETDTQYF. CDR3 nucleotides: TGTGCCAGCAGCAGGTGGGCGGGAGAGACAGATACGCAGTATTTT. The V call is TRBV9, the J call TRBJ2-3, with TRBD2 matching 7 bases. Germline assignment: CDR1 SGDLS and CDR2 YYNGEE. Trimming cost V 4 bases and J 3 bases; bases outside gene matches: 8. The CDR3 runs 15 residues. The full variable domain, completed using reference TRBV9 and TRBJ2-3, is DSGVTQTPKHLITATGQRVTLRCSPRSGDLSVYWYQQSLDQGLQFLIQYYNGEERAKGNILERFSAQQFPDLHSELNLSSLELGDSALYFCASSRWAGETDTQYFGPGTRLTVL.

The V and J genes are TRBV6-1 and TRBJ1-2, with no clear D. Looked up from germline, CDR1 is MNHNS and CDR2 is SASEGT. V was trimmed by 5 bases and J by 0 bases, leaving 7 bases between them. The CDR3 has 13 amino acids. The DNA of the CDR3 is TGTGCCAGCAGTACGTCAGCTAACTATGGCTACACCTTC. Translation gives CASSTSANYGYTF.

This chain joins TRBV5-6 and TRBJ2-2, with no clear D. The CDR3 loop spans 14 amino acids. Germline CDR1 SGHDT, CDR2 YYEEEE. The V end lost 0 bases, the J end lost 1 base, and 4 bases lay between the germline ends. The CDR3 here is CASSLGQNTGELFF. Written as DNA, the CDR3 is TGTGCCAGCAGCTTGGGTCAGAACACCGGGGAGCTGTTTTTT.

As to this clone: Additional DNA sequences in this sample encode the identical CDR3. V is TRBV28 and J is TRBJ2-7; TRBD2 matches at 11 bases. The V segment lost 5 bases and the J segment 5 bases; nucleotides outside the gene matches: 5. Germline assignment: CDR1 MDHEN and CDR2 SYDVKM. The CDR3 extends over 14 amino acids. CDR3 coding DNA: TGTGCCAGCAGTCTCTTAGCGGGAGGGAACGAGCAGTACTTC. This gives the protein CASSLLAGGNEQYF.

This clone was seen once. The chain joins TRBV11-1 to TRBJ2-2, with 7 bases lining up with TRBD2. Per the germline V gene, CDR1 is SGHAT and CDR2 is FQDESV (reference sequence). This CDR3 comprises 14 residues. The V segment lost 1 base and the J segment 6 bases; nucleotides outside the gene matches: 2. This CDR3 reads CASSLELASGELFF. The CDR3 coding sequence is TGTGCCAGCAGCTTAGAACTAGCGTCCGGGGAGCTGTTTTTT.